These 18 T cell receptor beta chains came from one sample sequenced in a study of blood T cell repertoires in COVID-19. Sequencing was performed with immunoSEQ multiplex PCR; in TCRdb, only in-frame clones are kept and a portion is missing. The table records 25,000 to 35,000 clones, approximately 90% of them present only once. Sequencing was performed on peripheral blood. The receptors were sampled from a human donor in a cohort sampled during active COVID-19.

The sample holds a few counts of this clone. The rearrangement uses TRBV15 and TRBJ2-2; D not certain. CDR1 is LNHNV, CDR2 YYDKDF, per germline (reference sequence). The CDR3 extends over 13 amino acids. The V gene lost 8 bases and the J gene lost 1 base, with 8 bases spanning the gap. The CDR3 loop is CATQHLNTGELFF. As DNA, the CDR3 is TGTGCCACCCAACACCTGAACACCGGGGAGCTGTTTTTT.

The V call is TRBV19, the J call TRBJ1-6; 11 nucleotides align to TRBD1. Germline CDR1 LNHDA, CDR2 SQIVND (reference sequence). The CDR3 is 15 amino acids. V shed 7 bases, J shed 8 bases, and the junction held 7 bases outside the gene matches. The CDR3 coding sequence is TGTGCCAGTAAAAACATGGGACAGGGGGATTCACCCCTCCACTTT. Translation gives CASKNMGQGDSPLHF.

Remarks on this clone: Germline is not matched at one junction end, which may reflect a read error. This chain connects TRBV7-7 to TRBJ1-6; 8 bases are a match to TRBD1. This CDR3 comprises 15 residues. Germline V gene sequence: CDR1 SSHAT, CDR2 FNYEAQ (reference sequence). CDR3 amino acids: CASSLTTGDNSPLHF. The CDR3 bases are TGTGCTAGCAGCTTGACGACAGGGGATAATTCACCCCTCCACTTT.

V is TRBV4-1 and J is TRBJ1-2; TRBD1 is a possible D gene (6 bases). This CDR3 is 15 amino acids long. The germline V gene encodes CDR1 MGHRA and CDR2 YSYEKL. V lost 3 bases and J 8 bases, leaving 19 bases between the germline ends. The CDR3 bases are TGCGCCAGCAGCCACACGGGTCAGGGGTTGTTGGGCTACACCTTC. Protein sequence: CASSHTGQGLLGYTF.

The J gene is TRBJ2-1, the V gene TRBV3-1 (or the pseudogene TRBV3-2); D ambiguous. Trimming removed 5 bases from V and 7 bases from J, with 6 bases in between. Germline V gives CDR1 LGHDT, CDR2 YNNKEL (reference sequence). The CDR3 runs to 11 residues. In DNA, the CDR3 is TGTGCCAGCAGCGCGTCTAATGAGCAGTTCTTC. This sequence encodes CASSASNEQFF.

CDR3 DNA: TGTGCCAGCAGCACAGGGGGTAATTCACCCCTCCACTTT. It encodes CASSTGGNSPLHF. The chain is built from TRBV7-3 and TRBJ1-6; 8 positions match TRBD1. CDR3 length equals 13 residues. The germline gives CDR1 SGHTA, CDR2 FQGTGA. Germline trimming cut 5 bases from V and 6 bases from J; bases unmatched to any gene: 0.

The CDR3 nucleotides read TGTGCCAGCAGTTACAGACAGGAAAGGGCTTTCTTT. This codes for CASSYRQERAFF. The genes are TRBV2 and TRBJ1-1; D might be TRBD1 (6 bases). The V gene lost 5 bases and the J gene lost 11 bases, with 15 bases spanning the gap. From germline, CDR1 is SNHLY and CDR2 FYNNEI. CDR3 length: 12 amino acids. Full variable domain (rest looked up from reference TRBV2 and TRBJ1-1): EPEVTQTPSHQVTQMGQEVILRCVPISNHLYFYWYRQILGQKVEFLVSFYNNEISEKSEIFDDQFSVERPDGSNFTLKIRSTKLEDSAMYFCASSYRQERAFFGQGTRLTVV.

The chain combines TRBV3-1 (or the pseudogene TRBV3-2) with TRBJ2-2; 7 nucleotides align to TRBD2. Germline assignment: CDR1 LGHDT and CDR2 YNNKEL (reference sequence). This CDR3 has 18 amino acids. V was clipped by 4 bases and J by 2 bases; unmatched bases: 13. This CDR3 is CASSPLGDYRKNTGELFF. The CDR3 DNA reads TGTGCCAGCAGCCCATTGGGGGACTACCGAAAAAACACCGGGGAGCTGTTTTTT.

The chain uses TRBV11-2 and TRBJ2-1; tentatively, D is TRBD1 (6 bases). From germline, CDR1 is SGHAT and CDR2 FQNNGV. The CDR3 has 16 amino acids. The V end lost 1 base, the J end lost 0 bases, and 10 bases lay between the germline ends. CDR3 nucleotide sequence: TGTGCCAGCAGCTTAGCCCAAGGGGGCTCCTACAATGAGCAGTTCTTC. This gives the protein CASSLAQGGSYNEQFF.

This clone is labeled as large. The chain links TRBV7-9 to TRBJ1-5; D gene ambiguous. The germline V gene encodes CDR1 SEHNR and CDR2 FQNEAQ (reference sequence). The germline V and J ends were trimmed by 3 bases and 2 bases, with 8 bases remaining between them. This CDR3 is 14 amino acids long. CDR3 DNA: TGTGCCAGCAGCTTCTCCGCAGGCAATCAGCCCCAGCATTTT. The encoded protein is CASSFSAGNQPQHF.

V and J are TRBV25-1 and TRBJ2-5, with 11 bases fitting TRBD1. This CDR3 spans 15 amino acids. The ends lost 4 bases at V and 5 bases at J; junction bases unmatched: 6. From germline, CDR1 is MGHDK and CDR2 SYGVNS. The CDR3 DNA reads as TGTGCCAGCAGTGGGACAGGGGGCGCAGGGGAGACCCAGTACTTC. Translation gives CASSGTGGAGETQYF.

The chain has TRBV13 and TRBJ2-3; 12 bases match TRBD2. The V segment lost 4 bases and the J segment 5 bases; nucleotides outside the gene matches: 7. Germline V gene sequence: CDR1 PRHDT, CDR2 FYEKMQ (reference sequence). The CDR3 has 16 residues. CDR3 residues: CASSSQGLAGLDTQYF. The CDR3, as DNA: TGTGCCAGCAGCTCGCAAGGACTAGCGGGGCTAGATACGCAGTATTTT.

This clone was seen a single time. The CDR3, as DNA: TGTGCCAGCAGTTCCTATCCTAGCGGGAGTCACGATACGCAGTATTTT. It specifies CASSSYPSGSHDTQYF. The V call is TRBV28, the J call TRBJ2-3, with 10 bases fitting TRBD2. Germline assignment: CDR1 MDHEN and CDR2 SYDVKM. This CDR3 spans 16 amino acids. V lost 4 bases and J lost 6; bases outside the gene matches: 10. The full variable domain, rest sourced from reference TRBV28 and TRBJ2-3, is DVKVTQSSRYLVKRTGEKVFLECVQDMDHENMFWYRQDPGLGLRLIYFSYDVKMKEKGDIPEGYSVSREKKERFSLILESASTNQTSMYLCASSSYPSGSHDTQYFGPGTRLTVL.

The chain combines TRBV10-3 with TRBJ2-7; TRBD1 agrees at 7 bases. CDR3 size: 13 residues. Per the germline V gene, CDR1 is ENHRY and CDR2 is SYGVKD. V shed 6 bases, J shed 7 bases, and the junction held 9 bases outside the gene matches. CDR3 nucleotides: TGTGCCATCAGCCGGGACAGCTCCTTGGAGCAGTACGTC. Its translation is CAISRDSSLEQYV.

This chain joins TRBV27 and TRBJ2-3, with 8 bases aligning to TRBD2. Germline trimming cut 1 base from V and 2 bases from J; bases unmatched to any gene: 17. The germline V gene has CDR1 MNHEY and CDR2 SMNVEV (reference sequence). The CDR3 is 20 amino acids. The CDR3 nucleotides read TGTGCCAGCAGTTTATGGCCCTCCCGGGGTAGCGGGGAACCCACAGATACGCAGTATTTT. Protein: CASSLWPSRGSGEPTDTQYF.

The chain combines TRBV9 with TRBJ2-5; 7 positions agree with TRBD2. The length of the CDR3 is 15 residues. Unmatched junction bases numbered 11, after V lost 4 bases and J lost 5 bases. Looked up from germline, CDR1 is SGDLS and CDR2 is YYNGEE. The CDR3 DNA reads TGTGCCAGCAGCCCATGGGGGGTGGGAGGGGAGACCCAGTACTTC. The encoded protein is CASSPWGVGGETQYF.

The chain carries TRBV28 and TRBJ2-2; D is ambiguous. Trimming left V 9 bases short and J 0 bases short, with 14 bases between. This CDR3 spans 15 amino acids. Germline values: CDR1 MDHEN, CDR2 SYDVKM. The CDR3 nucleotides are TGTGCCAGTCCCTATCCTAACGCGAACACCGGGGAGCTGTTTTTT. It encodes CASPYPNANTGELFF.

V and J are TRBV28 and TRBJ1-1; no definite D call. Trimming left V 5 bases short and J 5 bases short, with 15 bases between. The CDR3 has 14 residues. CDR1 and CDR2 (germline): MDHEN, SYDVKM. CDR3 loop: CASSPFGLWTEAFF. In DNA form, the CDR3 reads TGTGCCAGCAGTCCATTTGGACTGTGGACTGAAGCTTTCTTT.